This entry describes one T cell receptor (beta chain). The CDR3 covers 15 residues. This entry belongs to a study of control samples from healthy donors and cancer patients. Sequencing used immunoSEQ multiplex PCR; TCRdb keeps in-frame clones, though not all of them. The data show roughly 88,000 clones, 91% seen once. The rearrangement joins TRBV21-1 to TRBJ2-5; TRBD2 is the table's D call, not checked against the DNA. TRBV21-1 is shown as a pseudogene. Sequenced material: blood. This receptor was obtained from a woman aged 30 to 39 in good health. DNA of the CDR3: TGTGCCAGCAGCAAGGGTAGCGGGAGATCGGAGACCCAGTACTTC. It codes for CASSKGSGRSETQYF.